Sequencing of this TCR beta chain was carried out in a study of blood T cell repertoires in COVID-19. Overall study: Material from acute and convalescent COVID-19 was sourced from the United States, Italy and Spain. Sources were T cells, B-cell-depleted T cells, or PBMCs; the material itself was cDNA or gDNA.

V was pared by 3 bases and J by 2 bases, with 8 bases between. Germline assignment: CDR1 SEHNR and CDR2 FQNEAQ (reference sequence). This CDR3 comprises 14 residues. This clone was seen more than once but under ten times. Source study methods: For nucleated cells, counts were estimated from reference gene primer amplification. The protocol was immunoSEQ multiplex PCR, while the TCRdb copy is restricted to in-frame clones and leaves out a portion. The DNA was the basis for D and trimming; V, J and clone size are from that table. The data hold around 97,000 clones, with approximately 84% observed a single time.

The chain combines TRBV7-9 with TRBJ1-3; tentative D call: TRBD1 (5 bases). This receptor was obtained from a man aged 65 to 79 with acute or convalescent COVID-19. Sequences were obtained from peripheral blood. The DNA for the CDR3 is TGTGCCAGCAGCTTTCGGGGGACTGGAAACACCATATATTTT. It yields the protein CASSFRGTGNTIYF.